The following is a TCR beta chain sequence with its context. No antigen is known for it. Base qualities were left out, and no much larger clone turns up one base away. The CDR3 holds 14 amino acids from the cysteine to the phenylalanine. CDR3 DNA only is kept here, 42 bases in frame from base 1. The germline V gene provides CDR1 SGHVS and CDR2 FQNEAQ. V and J are truncated by 0 bases and 5 bases respectively, leaving an intervening sequence of 10 bases. Between the mid-2010s and the late 2010s, the patients underwent resection in either Japan or China. Histologic diagnosis of each case was confirmed independently by two lung cancer pathologists on H&E slides. To enrich premalignant or tumor cells for nucleic acid extraction, macro-dissection was performed after pathologic assessment. FFPE tissue was used for DNA isolation with the AllPrep DNA/RNA FFPE Kit. The data belong to a study of immune evolution from preneoplasia to lung adenocarcinoma (dated by TCRdb to about 2021). About the full investigation: HLA loss of heterozygosity was seen in about 7.6%, 15% and 36% of AIS, MIA and ADC lesions, and in no AAH lesions. The study profiled immune contexture across lung adenocarcinoma precursors and invasive adenocarcinoma using immune gene expression, TCR sequencing and multiplex immunofluorescence. Resected precursor lesions (AAH, AIS, MIA) and invasive adenocarcinomas were compared with paired morphologically normal lung tissue. The sample size was set by how many specimens were available, not by a prior power calculation. Whole exome sequencing and methylation data from the same cohort of nodules were integrated with the immune data. A total of approximately 48 patients with pulmonary nodules who underwent surgical resection were included in the overall cohort. A total of about 56 patients contributed TCR sequencing data. According to the study, about 100 samples were used for TCR sequencing. Class I HLA alleles were inferred from exome data with POLYSOLVER, and allele-specific HLA loss was detected with LOHHLA.

TCR beta CDR3 regions were sequenced from DNA using the immunoSEQ hsTCRbeta Kit. In the authors' own workflow: TCR sequencing data were analysed with the ImmunoSEQ Analyzer. T cell clonality was defined as 1 minus Pielou's evenness, as computed on productive rearrangements. To measure T cell diversity, the inverse Simpson index was applied to productive templates. T cell density was TCR beta template counts normalized to usable DNA, estimated by amplifying and sequencing housekeeping genes. TCR metrics were compared across histologic stages using two-sided Kruskal-Wallis tests. The source is immuneACCESS, and TCRdb retained only in-frame sequences with V and J called. Part of the clones is not carried over; for the studies checked, unresolved V genes explain less than half of this, and the remainder is unexplained. That table supplies the V and J calls and clone size; D and trimming were determined from the DNA. This sample has thousands of clones in its table, and over 75% of those were observed once. The top ten clones comprise 10% to 13% of the sample.

The study at large found these results: The findings reflected association rather than direct causation, and larger cohorts with long-term follow-up and longitudinal biopsies were considered necessary. Because all patients were from Japan and China, applicability to Western populations was uncertain. Clonality was highest in normal lung, while later-stage lesions appeared to have lower clonality but higher T cell density and diversity. KRAS-mutant nodules showed the highest T cell clonality compared with EGFR-mutant or double wild-type lesions. Top T cell clone frequencies were highest in normal lung and appeared to decrease progressively from AAH through AIS, MIA and invasive adenocarcinoma.

The source material was FFPE minimally invasive lung adenocarcinoma tissue. According to the study, the label for this sample's cell subset or site signals: micro-invasive lung adenocarcinoma (MIA). The sequence links TRBV7-8 to TRBJ1-1; TRBD1 is perhaps the D gene, given 5 matching bases. This TCR was recovered from a person aged 60 to 80 with lung adenocarcinoma. The CDR3 here reads CASSLAGTATEAFF. DNA sequence: TGTGCCAGCAGCTTAGCTGGGACCGCTACTGAAGCTTTCTTT.